The sequence of this T cell receptor (beta chain) was determined in a study of shared clonotypes between healthy human individuals (dated by TCRdb to the early 2020s). Broadly, across the study: A few men and a couple of women, aged 18 to 49 years, made up the cohort. For each donor, CD4 naive and CD4 memory were each run on three plates, CD8 naive on two plates, and CD8 memory on one plate. Blood TCR repertoires of roughly five healthy adults were deeply sequenced to estimate repertoire size and the extent of clonotype sharing between individuals. Libraries were prepared and TCR repertoires were sequenced by different laboratories using diverse techniques, in order to increase sequencing depth and limit assay-specific biases. Between about 0.9 and 10 billion PBMCs per donor were obtained by leukapheresis.

CDR1 is given as MDHEN and CDR2 as SYDVKM, both from the germline V gene. There are 14 amino acids in the CDR3, from cysteine to phenylalanine inclusive. Only the CDR3 DNA stays, 42 bases, in frame from base 1. A distance of 14 bases separates the germline ends of V and J, which lose 7 bases and 4 bases respectively. Using the deep immunoSEQ assay, multiplex PCR amplified TCR CDR3 regions from genomic DNA. For each cell subset, the extracted genomic DNA was distributed evenly across all wells of several immunoSEQ 96-well plates, and each plate served as one replicate. For sorted subsets, each replicate PCR was loaded with about 0.2 ug genomic DNA, equivalent to 25,000 to 35,000 T cell genomes. Purified libraries were measured with a Qubit 3.0 fluorometer, size-checked on a Bioanalyzer 2100, and measured again with the KAPA Library Quantification kit. Every immunoSEQ 96-well plate was sequenced on a dedicated single-read 150-cycle Illumina NextSeq 550 flow cell. On the study's bioinformatics: Because the immunoSEQ output held only junctional sequences and lacked quality scores, the filtering could not match the filtering applied to full-length reads. Sequences were annotated with PyIR, a Python wrapper for IgBLAST v1.9, using IMGT germline references to assign V/J genes and CDR3. Reads with weak V/J assignments (E-value above 1e-6), missing CDR3, stop codons, out-of-frame junctions, or ambiguous translated residues were removed. V3J clonotypes were defined as sequences sharing the same inferred V gene, J gene, and CDR3 amino acid sequence. Percentage overlap between repertoires was calculated by dividing the number of shared unique clonotypes by the size of the smaller repertoire. Three approaches were used to assess repertoire richness: RTK rarefaction, the Chao1 estimator, and Recon v2.1 estimates of unobserved clonotypes. Generation probabilities for all TCRbeta clonotypes obtained by the gDNA method from several donors were computed using OLGA. What TCRdb holds here is the immuneACCESS table cut down to in-frame rearrangements. Part of the clones is not present; checked against another copy, under half of the missing clones reflect an unresolved V gene, and the others are unexplained. V, J and clone size reflect that table, while D and trimming were determined from the DNA. For this sample there are approximately 2.5 million clones; around nine tenths appear just once. The ten largest clones take up roughly 0.13% of the sample.

As concerns this clone: The clone's antigen remains unknown. No qualities accompany the bases; no much larger clone lies one base away.

Donors were healthy HIV-negative adults with no recently reported acute infections or vaccinations. Every donor was a Caucasian adult living in Nashville, Tennessee, USA. Magnetic negative selection was used to enrich CD4+ T cells, after which naive cells were positively selected on CD45RA and the negative fraction became the memory subset. After blood collection by leukapheresis, PBMCs were isolated using Ficoll-Histopaque density gradient centrifugation and then cryopreserved in the vapor phase of liquid nitrogen. Analytical flow cytometry was used to check the purity and quantity of every magnetically sorted T cell population. Each sorted fraction had its genomic DNA isolated and then quantified by UV absorbance on a Nanodrop 2000c. What the study reported, not specific to this receptor: Sharing across a handful of donors was observed for approximately 5% of naive CD4, over 3% of naive CD8, over 2% of memory CD4, and over 0.3% of memory CD8 clonotypes. Only blood was sampled, and tissue TCR repertoires likely differ from those in blood. Even with the large sequencing depth, rarefaction of the sorted-subset datasets indicated that sequencing was incomplete. Pairwise subsampling led to the expectation that sequencing depth would affect the degree of clonotype sharing among donors. The genetic and exposure-history diversity represented was limited by the small number of donors. Compared with non-shared clonotypes, the clonotypes found in all four sorted-subset donors had higher generation probabilities. Naive subsets generally had larger estimated clonotype richness than memory subsets did.

The rearranged chain carries TRBV28 and TRBJ1-5; a weak D assignment points to TRBD1 (6 bases agree). The source of this sequence is a man aged 18 to 35 in good health. Sequencing input: naive CD4+ T cells sorted from blood. In the paper's terms, the cell subset or site label means: CD45RA+ positively selected. Read as DNA, the sequence is TGTGCCAGCATCCGGACAGCCGTTAATCAGCCCCAGCATTTT. The translation is CASIRTAVNQPQHF.